A selection of T cell receptor beta chains follows, all from one sample in a study of blood T cell repertoires in COVID-19. Libraries were prepared by immunoSEQ multiplex PCR; TCRdb keeps only in-frame clonotypes and omits some of them. Counted here are about 210,000 clones, 80% occurring once; the ten biggest clones make up about 13%. Specimen: peripheral blood. All receptors derive from a human donor in a cohort sampled during active COVID-19. Both conserved end residues are part of each CDR3.

J	V	CDR3
TRBJ1-1	TRBV7-2	CASSLAGRGLVAFF
TRBJ2-7	TRBV18	CASAKTSARGYEQYF
TRBJ1-1	TRBV10-3	CAIRGQGGRNNAEAFF
TRBJ2-3	TRBV5-1	CASSLDPSGGADTQYF
TRBJ1-1	TRBV6-1	CASSGPRAAMNTEAFF
TRBJ2-3	TRBV11-2	CASSLGWRGTDTQYF
TRBJ2-3	TRBV11-2	CASSFFAGGSTDTQYF
TRBJ2-7	TRBV7-8	CASRPQTGVGYEQYF
TRBJ2-1	TRBV11-1	CASSARTSYNEQFF
TRBJ1-1	TRBV6-2/TRBV6-3	CASSSRPPRAEAFF
TRBJ1-2	TRBV5-4	CASSNVYRQDQNYGYTF
TRBJ2-1	TRBV27	CASSSNRIGPEEQFF
TRBJ2-1	TRBV4-2	CASSQEGAGGWNEQFF
TRBJ2-6	TRBV7-9	CASSSPQGSGANVLTF
TRBJ1-3	TRBV19	CASSIDGSGNTIYF
TRBJ1-1	TRBV29-1	CSADTNTEAFF
TRBJ1-2	TRBV6-4	CASSDGRGSYGYTF
TRBJ1-6	TRBV7-2	CASSLKAINSPLHF
TRBJ2-3	TRBV7-9	CASTERQAGGDTQYF
TRBJ1-2	TRBV7-2	CASSSLGGAGGYTF
TRBJ2-3	TRBV9	CASSPLAGSSTDTQYF
TRBJ1-2	TRBV25-1	CASSEPGLEWGYTF
TRBJ2-3	TRBV10-3	CATGMPGADTQYF
TRBJ2-5	TRBV28	CASSSHRGGDETQYF
TRBJ1-2	TRBV4-3	CASSHPDTYGYTF
TRBJ2-1	TRBV10-3	CAISESPSSNEQFF
TRBJ2-5	TRBV7-2	CASSLASGRQTQYF
TRBJ1-2	TRBV7-9	CASSLSPRDESYTF
TRBJ1-2	TRBV7-3	CASSQSHRNYGYTF
TRBJ1-3	TRBV10-3	CAISIPWASGNTIYF
TRBJ2-5	TRBV7-8	CASSLPGLAGAETQYF
TRBJ1-4	TRBV5-8	CASSPQRGYGEKLFF
TRBJ1-2	TRBV3-1/TRBV3-2	CASSQGQNYGYTF
TRBJ1-2	TRBV7-3	CASSPGTSGYTF
TRBJ1-1	TRBV10-3	CAIRSLNTEAFF
TRBJ2-2	TRBV5-1	CASSADYPPGELFF
TRBJ2-7	TRBV7-9	CASSLGTGINYEQYF
TRBJ2-3	TRBV6-2/TRBV6-3	CASSVLSGGGRDTQYF
TRBJ1-2	TRBV9	CASSPSTGFREGYTF
TRBJ1-4	TRBV10-3	CAIRGGPGTNEKLFF
TRBJ1-4	TRBV11-2	CASSLDTVYEKLFF
TRBJ1-2	TRBV7-2	CASSLAQLTNYGYTF
TRBJ1-2	TRBV5-6	CASSLVVPQGAMGYTF
TRBJ2-5	TRBV27	CASSFGLAGGETQYF
TRBJ1-6	TRBV28	CASSFPFNSPLHF
TRBJ2-5	TRBV2	CASRLLEETQYF
TRBJ1-1	TRBV9	CASSEVTGANTEAFF